The 22 T cell receptor beta chains below were found in one sample sequenced in a study of OX40 agonist ivuxolimab in advanced cancers. Repertoires were generated with immunoSEQ multiplex PCR, while TCRdb's copy carries only in-frame clones and drops some. The sample yields 50,000 to 65,000 clones, approximately 75% seen once. Here the sequenced sample was CD4+ or CD8+ T cells sorted from blood, taken in a trial of the OX40 agonist ivuxolimab. These receptors all come from an adult with an advanced solid tumor such as melanoma, head and neck, liver or kidney cancer.

The chain recombines TRBV5-1 with TRBJ1-1; perhaps TRBD1 as D (6 bases). Trimming took off 0 bases at V and 4 bases at J, with 13 bases between the two ends. CDR3 length: 15 residues. CDR1 and CDR2 (germline): SGHRS, YFSETQ. The CDR3 DNA sequence: TGCGCCAGCAGCTTGGCGCAAGGGGGAGGCACTGAAGCTTTCTTT. Protein sequence: CASSLAQGGGTEAFF.

J is TRBJ1-1 and V is TRBV5-6; 9 positions match TRBD1. Germline CDR1 SGHDT, CDR2 YYEEEE. The CDR3 is 14 amino acids. Trimming at V came to 2 bases and at J to 3 bases, leaving 2 bases not matched to a gene. The CDR3 protein is CASSLQGADTEAFF. The CDR3 coding sequence is TGTGCCAGCAGCTTACAGGGGGCCGACACTGAAGCTTTCTTT.

V is TRBV5-1 and J is TRBJ2-5; D might be TRBD2 (5 bases). This CDR3 has 15 residues. V was clipped by 1 base and J by 4 bases, with 14 bases between them. Germline CDR1 and CDR2: SGHRS and YFSETQ. The CDR3 DNA follows: TGCGCCAGCAGCTTGAGTCTTGATGGGAGAGAGACCCAGTACTTC. It is translated as CASSLSLDGRETQYF.

V gene TRBV7-9 combines with J gene TRBJ2-1; 7 bases are a match to TRBD2. This CDR3 spans 12 amino acids. Germline CDR1 reads SEHNR; CDR2 reads FQNEAQ (reference sequence). V trimming: 3 bases; J trimming: 10 bases; junction bases outside the gene matches: 3. The CDR3 DNA is TGTGCCAGCAGCTTGGGGGGAGGGGAGCAGTTCTTC. It specifies CASSLGGGEQFF.

This chain uses TRBV6-5 with TRBJ2-5, with D perhaps matching TRBD1 or TRBD2 (7 bases each). This CDR3 has 13 amino acids. The V gene lost 11 bases and the J gene lost 2 bases, with 15 bases spanning the gap. Per germline, CDR1 MNHEY and CDR2 SVGAGI. The chain's CDR3 is CAGRQGGQETQYF. CDR3 DNA sequence: TGTGCCGGCCGACAGGGAGGGCAAGAGACCCAGTACTTC.

J is TRBJ1-2 and V is TRBV4-1; 7 nucleotides agree with TRBD1. Looked up from germline, CDR1 is MGHRA and CDR2 is YSYEKL. Trimming took 3 bases from V and 5 from J; bases not matched to a gene: 12. The CDR3 consists of 16 residues. The CDR3 nucleotides are TGCGCCAGCAGCCAGCCGGGCAGGGGGAAGAGATATGGCTACACCTTC. It encodes CASSQPGRGKRYGYTF.

The rearrangement joins TRBV7-9 to TRBJ2-5; tentatively, D is TRBD2 (7 bases). The CDR3 is 15 residues long. V lost 3 bases and J 5 bases, leaving 16 bases between the germline ends. Germline V CDR1 and CDR2: SEHNR, FQNEAQ (reference sequence). CDR3 sequence (DNA): TGTGCCAGCAGCTTTTACCCTGGGGGGGCCGAGACCCAGTACTTC. Its translation: CASSFYPGGAETQYF. The full variable domain, with the rest looked up from reference TRBV7-9 and TRBJ2-5, is DTGVSQNPRHKITKRGQNVTFRCDPISEHNRLYWYRQTLGQGPEFLTYFQNEAQLEKSRLLSDRFSAERPKGSFSTLEIQRTEQGDSAMYLCASSFYPGGAETQYFGPGTRLLVL.

The rearrangement joins TRBV5-4 to TRBJ2-4; D is possibly TRBD2 (6 bases). CDR3 length: 15 residues. The V gene's germline CDR1 is SGHNT and CDR2 YYREEE (reference sequence). Trimming left V 4 bases short and J 6 bases short, with 17 bases between. The DNA for the CDR3 is TGTGCCAGCAGCCAATTGGGTGGGACTGTAAACATTCAGTACTTC. This gives the protein CASSQLGGTVNIQYF. Together with reference TRBV5-4 and TRBJ2-4, the CDR3 gives the full variable domain: ETGVTQSPTHLIKTRGQQVTLRCSSQSGHNTVSWYQQALGQGPQFIFQYYREEENGRGNFPPRFSGLQFPNYSSELNVNALELDDSALYLCASSQLGGTVNIQYFGAGTRLSVL.

The chain combines TRBV28 with TRBJ1-6, with D unresolved. V lost 6 bases and J lost 6, with 6 bases in between. This CDR3 spans 12 amino acids. Per germline, CDR1 MDHEN and CDR2 SYDVKM. CDR3 loop: CASSIGNSPLHF. The DNA of the CDR3 is TGTGCCAGCAGCATCGGTAATTCACCCCTCCACTTT.

V and J are TRBV4-2 and TRBJ1-3; D call uncertain. Trimming left V 4 bases short and J 0 bases short, with 7 bases between. Germline lookup yields CDR1 LGHNA and CDR2 YNFKEQ. CDR3 length: 14 residues. This CDR3 reads CASSPLGSGNTIYF. CDR3 sequence (DNA): TGTGCCAGCAGCCCTCTGGGCTCTGGAAACACCATATATTTT.

This clone was picked up many times. The chain combines TRBV7-2 with TRBJ2-1; 10 bases align to TRBD2. After removal of 5 bases from V and 5 bases from J, the junction contained 6 bases not matched to a gene. Germline lookup yields CDR1 SGHTA and CDR2 FQGNSA. This CDR3 is 15 amino acids long. CDR3 sequence (DNA): TGTGCCAGCAGCCTTAGCGGGGGGATCCACAATGAGCAGTTCTTC. Translated: CASSLSGGIHNEQFF.

V usage is TRBV6-6 and J usage is TRBJ2-5; D call uncertain. V gave up 3 bases and J gave up 5 bases, with 7 bases separating them. Germline CDR1 is MNHNY and CDR2 is SVGAGI (reference sequence). The CDR3 covers 12 residues. The CDR3 DNA reads TGTGCCAGCAGTTATTCAGACGAGACCCAGTACTTC. It is translated as CASSYSDETQYF.

This clone was counted a single time. The chain recombines TRBV5-1 with TRBJ1-1; 8 bases map to TRBD1. Germline-derived CDR1 and CDR2 are SGHRS and YFSETQ. This CDR3 has 15 residues. V gave up 5 bases and J gave up 0 bases; unmatched junction bases: 6. The CDR3 nucleotides read TGCGCCAGCAGTAGGACAGGGCCCTTGAACACTGAAGCTTTCTTT. Protein product: CASSRTGPLNTEAFF.

In its sample, this clone was seen once. V usage is TRBV28 and J usage is TRBJ1-4; 7 bases line up with TRBD1. The length of the CDR3 is 14 residues. In germline, CDR1 is MDHEN, CDR2 SYDVKM. J lost 5 bases, V lost 3 bases, and 3 bases had no gene match. The CDR3, as DNA: TGTGCCAGCAGTTTTGAGACAGGGAATGAAAAACTGTTTTTT. As protein: CASSFETGNEKLFF.

This chain uses TRBV27 with TRBJ2-5; 10 bases fit TRBD2. The germline V gene has CDR1 MNHEY and CDR2 SMNVEV (reference sequence). The CDR3 is 15 amino acids. Trimming took 3 bases from V and 6 from J; bases not matched to a gene: 7. Here the CDR3 DNA reads TGTGCCAGCAGTTTCTCAAAGCGGGGGGGTCAGACCCAGTACTTC. This translates into CASSFSKRGGQTQYF.

This sequence joins TRBV5-8 and TRBJ1-5, with a tentative D call TRBD1 (5 bases). Trimming took 0 bases from V and 3 from J, leaving 10 bases between them. Germline lookup yields CDR1 SGHTS and CDR2 YDEGEE. The CDR3 runs to 15 residues. CDR3: CASSLVQGINQPQHF. CDR3 DNA: TGTGCCAGCAGCTTGGTTCAGGGCATCAATCAGCCCCAGCATTTT.

The chain joins TRBV4-2 to TRBJ1-3; TRBD1 aligns across 12 bases. The CDR3 spans 22 residues. Trimming took 2 bases from V and 4 from J; bases not matched to a gene: 21. Germline-derived CDR1 and CDR2 are LGHNA and YNFKEQ. CDR3 in amino acids: CASSQFEVWGQGAEPGGNTIYF. The CDR3 bases are TGTGCCAGCAGCCAATTCGAGGTGTGGGGACAGGGGGCCGAGCCGGGGGGAAACACCATATATTTT.

A single count supports this clone. The V and J genes are TRBV6-1 and TRBJ1-2, with unresolved D. The germline V and J ends were trimmed by 5 bases and 4 bases, with 11 bases remaining between them. CDR3 length: 13 residues. Germline assignment: CDR1 MNHNS and CDR2 SASEGT. CDR3 sequence (DNA): TGTGCCAGCAGTACGCCAATGGGCTATGGCTACACCTTC. Its translation is CASSTPMGYGYTF.

The chain employs TRBV6-1 and TRBJ1-2, with D possibly being TRBD1 (5 bases). Trimming cost V 0 bases and J 4 bases, with 12 bases left between them. The CDR3 consists of 15 residues. From germline, CDR1 is MNHNS and CDR2 SASEGT. Written as DNA, the CDR3 is TGTGCCAGCAGTGAAGCGAATACAGGAATCTATGGCTACACCTTC. Translation: CASSEANTGIYGYTF.

The chain is built from TRBV11-3 and TRBJ2-5; 10 nucleotides align to TRBD1. Looked up from germline, CDR1 is SGHNT and CDR2 is YENEEA. Trimming cost V 6 bases and J 5 bases; bases outside gene matches: 6. This CDR3 is 14 amino acids long. The chain's CDR3 is CASRPGTGVETQYF. The CDR3 DNA follows: TGTGCCAGCAGGCCCGGGACAGGGGTGGAGACCCAGTACTTC.

The chain has TRBV12-1 and TRBJ2-7; TRBD1, the table's D call, lacks a check against the DNA. TRBV12-1 is assigned pseudogene status. This CDR3 spans 18 amino acids. CDR3: CASSSIYGTTGGTHEQYF. The CDR3, as DNA: TGTGCCAGCAGCTCGATATACGGTACGACAGGGGGTACTCACGAGCAGTACTTC.

This clone was observed a single time. The chain uses TRBV6-1 and TRBJ1-5; D unresolved. This CDR3 contains 15 residues. V lost 6 bases, J lost 0 bases, and 12 bases lay in between. Germline-derived CDR1 and CDR2 are MNHNS and SASEGT. The CDR3 sequence: CASSPVHGSNQPQHF. Written as DNA, the CDR3 is TGTGCCAGCAGCCCAGTGCACGGTAGCAATCAGCCCCAGCATTTT.